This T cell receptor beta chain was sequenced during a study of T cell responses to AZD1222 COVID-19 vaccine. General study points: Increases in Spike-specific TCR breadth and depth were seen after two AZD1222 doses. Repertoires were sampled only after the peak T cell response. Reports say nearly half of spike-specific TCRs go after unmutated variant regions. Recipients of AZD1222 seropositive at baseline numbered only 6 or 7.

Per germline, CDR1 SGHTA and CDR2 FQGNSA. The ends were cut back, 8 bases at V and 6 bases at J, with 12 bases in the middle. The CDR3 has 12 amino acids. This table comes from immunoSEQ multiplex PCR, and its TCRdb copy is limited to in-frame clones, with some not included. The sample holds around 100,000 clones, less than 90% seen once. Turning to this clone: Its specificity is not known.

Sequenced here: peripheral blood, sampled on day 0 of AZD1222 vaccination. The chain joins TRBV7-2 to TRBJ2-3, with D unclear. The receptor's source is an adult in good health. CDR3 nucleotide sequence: TGTGCCAGCCGATCCGCAGTTGATACGCAGTATTTT. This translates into CASRSAVDTQYF.